This T cell receptor beta chain was documented in a study of control samples from healthy donors and cancer patients. TCRdb's table, derived via immunoSEQ multiplex PCR, lists solely in-frame clones and lacks some. The table shows approximately 120,000 clones, with less than 90% occurring only once. This CDR3 is 15 amino acids long. Germline CDR1 and CDR2: SGHTA and FQGNSA. V trimming: 5 bases; J trimming: 6 bases; junction bases outside the gene matches: 8. The chain has TRBV7-2 and TRBJ1-1; 11 nucleotides line up with TRBD1. The sequenced sample was blood. The receptor was derived from a man younger than 35 in good health. The CDR3 region is CASSGRTGGLSEAFF. The CDR3 nucleotides read TGTGCCAGCAGCGGCCGGACAGGGGGCCTCTCTGAAGCTTTCTTT.